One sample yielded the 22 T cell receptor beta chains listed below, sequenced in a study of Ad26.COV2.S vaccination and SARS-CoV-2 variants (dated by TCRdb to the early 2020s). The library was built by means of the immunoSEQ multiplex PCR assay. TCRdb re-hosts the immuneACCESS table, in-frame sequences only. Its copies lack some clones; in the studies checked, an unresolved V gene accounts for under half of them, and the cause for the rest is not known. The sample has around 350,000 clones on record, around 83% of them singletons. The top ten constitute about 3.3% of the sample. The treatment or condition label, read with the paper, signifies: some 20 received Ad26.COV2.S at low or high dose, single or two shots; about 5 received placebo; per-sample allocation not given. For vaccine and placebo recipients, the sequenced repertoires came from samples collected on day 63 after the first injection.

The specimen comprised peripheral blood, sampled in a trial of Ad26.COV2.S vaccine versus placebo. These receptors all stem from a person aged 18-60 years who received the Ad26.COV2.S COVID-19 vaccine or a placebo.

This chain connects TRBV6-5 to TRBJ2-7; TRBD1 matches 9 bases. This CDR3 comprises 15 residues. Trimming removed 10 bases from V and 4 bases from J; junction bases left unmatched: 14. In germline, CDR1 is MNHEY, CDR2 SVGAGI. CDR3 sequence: CATELSGTGSYEQYF. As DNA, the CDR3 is TGTGCCACCGAGCTCTCCGGGACAGGGTCGTACGAGCAGTACTTC.

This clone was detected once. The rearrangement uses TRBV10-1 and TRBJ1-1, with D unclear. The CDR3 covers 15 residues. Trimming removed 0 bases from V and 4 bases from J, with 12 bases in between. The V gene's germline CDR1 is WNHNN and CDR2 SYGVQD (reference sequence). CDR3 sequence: CASSESMEGTTEAFF. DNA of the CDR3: TGCGCCAGCAGTGAGTCGATGGAGGGAACCACTGAAGCTTTCTTT.

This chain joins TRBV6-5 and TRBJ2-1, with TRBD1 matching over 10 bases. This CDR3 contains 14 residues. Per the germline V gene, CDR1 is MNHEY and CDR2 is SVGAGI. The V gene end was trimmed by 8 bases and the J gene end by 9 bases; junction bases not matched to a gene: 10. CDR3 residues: CASSGQGPSGEQFF. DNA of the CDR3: TGTGCCAGCTCGGGACAGGGGCCATCCGGTGAGCAGTTCTTC.

The DNA of the CDR3 is TGTGCCAGCAGTTTGACAGGGGGCTCTAACGAGCAGTACTTC. This codes for CASSLTGGSNEQYF. The chain uses TRBV6-2 or TRBV6-3 and TRBJ2-7, with 10 positions matching TRBD1. The CDR3 extends over 14 amino acids. V shed 4 bases, J shed 5 bases, and the junction held 5 bases outside the gene matches. Germline loops: CDR1 MNHEY, CDR2 SVGEGT.

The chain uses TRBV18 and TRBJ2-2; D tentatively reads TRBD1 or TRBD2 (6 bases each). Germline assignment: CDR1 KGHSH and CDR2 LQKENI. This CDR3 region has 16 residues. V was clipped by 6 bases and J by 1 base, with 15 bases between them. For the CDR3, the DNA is TGTGCCAGCTCGTTTCCGGCGGGACAGAACACCGGGGAGCTGTTTTTT. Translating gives CASSFPAGQNTGELFF.

The CDR3 protein is CASSLVGAQNTGELFF. The CDR3 DNA is TGTGCCAGCAGCTTAGTGGGGGCCCAGAACACCGGGGAGCTGTTTTTT. The gene calls are TRBV7-2 and TRBJ2-2; TRBD1 is a possible D gene (6 bases). The V gene's germline CDR1 is SGHTA and CDR2 FQGNSA. V shed 1 base and J shed 1 base, with 10 bases lying between them. The CDR3 is made up of 16 amino acids.

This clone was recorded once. The CDR3 here is CASSHRDLSEQYF. The CDR3, as DNA: TGTGCCAGCAGCCATCGGGACTTATCCGAGCAGTACTTC. V is TRBV3-1 (or the pseudogene TRBV3-2) and J is TRBJ2-7; tentative D call: TRBD2 (6 bases). Germline V gene data show CDR1 as LGHDT and CDR2 as YNNKEL (reference sequence). This CDR3 has 13 residues. V was trimmed by 3 bases and J by 6 bases, leaving 12 bases between them.

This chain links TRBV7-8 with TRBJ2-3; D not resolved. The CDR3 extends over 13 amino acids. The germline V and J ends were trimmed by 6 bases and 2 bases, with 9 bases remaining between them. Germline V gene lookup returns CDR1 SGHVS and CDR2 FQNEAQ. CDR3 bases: TGTGCCAGCAGGGGTAGACTCACAGATACGCAGTATTTT. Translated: CASRGRLTDTQYF.

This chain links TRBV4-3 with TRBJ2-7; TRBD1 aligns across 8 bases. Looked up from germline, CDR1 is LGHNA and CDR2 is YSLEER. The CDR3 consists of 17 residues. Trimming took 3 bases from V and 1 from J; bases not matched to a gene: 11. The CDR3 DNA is TGCGCCAGCAGCCACGCATCTACAGGGGGTTTTTCCTACGAGCAGTACTTC. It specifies CASSHASTGGFSYEQYF.

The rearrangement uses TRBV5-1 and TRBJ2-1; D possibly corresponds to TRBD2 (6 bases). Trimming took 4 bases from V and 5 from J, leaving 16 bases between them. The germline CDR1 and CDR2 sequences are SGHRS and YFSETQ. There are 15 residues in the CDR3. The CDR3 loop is CASSPAPGLHNEQFF. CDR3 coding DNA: TGCGCCAGCAGCCCAGCCCCGGGACTCCACAATGAGCAGTTCTTC.

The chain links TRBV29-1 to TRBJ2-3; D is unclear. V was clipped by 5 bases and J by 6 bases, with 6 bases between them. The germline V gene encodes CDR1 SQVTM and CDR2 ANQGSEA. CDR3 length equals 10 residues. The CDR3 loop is CSVFPDTQYF. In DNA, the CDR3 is TGCAGCGTTTTCCCCGATACGCAGTATTTT.

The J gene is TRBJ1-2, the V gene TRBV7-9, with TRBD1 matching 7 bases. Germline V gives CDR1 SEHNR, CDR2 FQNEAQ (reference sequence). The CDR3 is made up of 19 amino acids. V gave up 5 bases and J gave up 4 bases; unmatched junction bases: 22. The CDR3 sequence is CASSTRGEGDSKGIYGYTF. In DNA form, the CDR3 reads TGTGCCAGCAGCACCCGGGGCGAGGGGGACAGCAAAGGGATCTATGGCTACACCTTC.

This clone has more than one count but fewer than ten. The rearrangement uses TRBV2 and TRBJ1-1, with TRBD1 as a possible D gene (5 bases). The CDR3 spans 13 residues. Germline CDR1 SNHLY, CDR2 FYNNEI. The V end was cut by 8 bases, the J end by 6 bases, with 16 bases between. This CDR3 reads CASWSPRGSEAFF. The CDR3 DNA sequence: TGTGCCAGCTGGTCCCCGAGGGGTTCTGAAGCTTTCTTT.

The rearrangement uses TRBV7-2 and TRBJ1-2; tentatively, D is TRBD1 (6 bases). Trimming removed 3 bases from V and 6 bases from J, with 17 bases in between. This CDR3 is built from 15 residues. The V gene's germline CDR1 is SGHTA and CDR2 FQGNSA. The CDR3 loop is CASSFFPRGGDGYTF. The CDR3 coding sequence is TGTGCCAGCAGCTTCTTTCCTCGGGGGGGCGATGGCTACACCTTC.

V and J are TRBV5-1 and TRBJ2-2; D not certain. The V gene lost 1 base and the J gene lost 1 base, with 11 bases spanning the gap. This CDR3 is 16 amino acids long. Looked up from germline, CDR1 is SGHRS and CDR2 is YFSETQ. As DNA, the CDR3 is TGCGCCAGCAGCTTGATGCCACCACTGAACACCGGGGAGCTGTTTTTT. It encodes CASSLMPPLNTGELFF.

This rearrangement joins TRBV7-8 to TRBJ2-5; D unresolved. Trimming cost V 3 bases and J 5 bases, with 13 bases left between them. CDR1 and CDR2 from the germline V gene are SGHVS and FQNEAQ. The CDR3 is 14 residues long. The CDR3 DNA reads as TGTGCCAGCAGCTTGGACGGGTCCTTGGAGACCCAGTACTTC. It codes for CASSLDGSLETQYF.

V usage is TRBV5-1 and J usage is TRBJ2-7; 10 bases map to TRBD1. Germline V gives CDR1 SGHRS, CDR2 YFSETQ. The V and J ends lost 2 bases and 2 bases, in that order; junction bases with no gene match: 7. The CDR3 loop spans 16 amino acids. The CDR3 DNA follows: TGCGCCAGCAGCTTAACTAAAGGACAGGGGGCCTACGAGCAGTACTTC. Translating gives CASSLTKGQGAYEQYF. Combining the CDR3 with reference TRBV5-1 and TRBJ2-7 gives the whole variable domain KAGVTQTPRYLIKTRGQQVTLSCSPISGHRSVSWYQQTPGQGLQFLFEYFSETQRNKGNFPGRFSGRQFSNSRSEMNVSTLELGDSALYLCASSLTKGQGAYEQYFGPGTRLTVT.

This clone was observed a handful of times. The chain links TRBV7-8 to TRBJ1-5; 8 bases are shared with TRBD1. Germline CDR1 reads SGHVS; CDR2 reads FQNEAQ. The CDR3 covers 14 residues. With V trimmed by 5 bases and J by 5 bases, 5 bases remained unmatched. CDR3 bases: TGTGCCAGCAGCCCAGGACAGGGCCATCAGCCCCAGCATTTT. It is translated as CASSPGQGHQPQHF.

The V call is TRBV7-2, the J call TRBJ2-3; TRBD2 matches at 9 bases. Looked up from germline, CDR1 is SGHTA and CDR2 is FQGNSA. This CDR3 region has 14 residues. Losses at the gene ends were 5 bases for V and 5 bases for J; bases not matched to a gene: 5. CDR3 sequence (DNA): TGTGCCAGCAGCCCTAGCGGGATGGTAGATACGCAGTATTTT. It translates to CASSPSGMVDTQYF. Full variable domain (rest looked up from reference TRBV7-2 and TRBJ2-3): GAGVSQSPSNKVTEKGKDVELRCDPISGHTALYWYRQSLGQGLEFLIYFQGNSAPDKSGLPSDRFSAERTGGSVSTLTIQRTQQEDSAVYLCASSPSGMVDTQYFGPGTRLTVL.

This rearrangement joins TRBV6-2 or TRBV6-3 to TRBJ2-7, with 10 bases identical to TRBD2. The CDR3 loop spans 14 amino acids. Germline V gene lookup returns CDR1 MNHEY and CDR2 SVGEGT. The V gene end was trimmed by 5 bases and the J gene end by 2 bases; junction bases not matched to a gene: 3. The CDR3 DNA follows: TGTGCCAGCAGTATAGCGGGAGGCCCCTACGAGCAGTACTTC. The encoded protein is CASSIAGGPYEQYF.

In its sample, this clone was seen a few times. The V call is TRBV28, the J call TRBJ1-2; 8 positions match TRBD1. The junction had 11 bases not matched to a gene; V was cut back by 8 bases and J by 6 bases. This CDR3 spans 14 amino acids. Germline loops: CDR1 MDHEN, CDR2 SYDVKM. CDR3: CASRGQGKWNGYTF. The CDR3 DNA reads TGTGCCAGCCGTGGACAGGGCAAGTGGAATGGCTACACCTTC.

In nucleotides, the CDR3 is TGTGCCAGCAGCCAACTTTTAGATACGCAGTATTTT. Its translation is CASSQLLDTQYF. The V and J genes are TRBV14 and TRBJ2-3, with no clear D. CDR3 length: 12 residues. V lost 2 bases to trimming and J lost 5 bases, with 5 bases between them. Germline CDR1 is SGHDN and CDR2 is FVKESK.